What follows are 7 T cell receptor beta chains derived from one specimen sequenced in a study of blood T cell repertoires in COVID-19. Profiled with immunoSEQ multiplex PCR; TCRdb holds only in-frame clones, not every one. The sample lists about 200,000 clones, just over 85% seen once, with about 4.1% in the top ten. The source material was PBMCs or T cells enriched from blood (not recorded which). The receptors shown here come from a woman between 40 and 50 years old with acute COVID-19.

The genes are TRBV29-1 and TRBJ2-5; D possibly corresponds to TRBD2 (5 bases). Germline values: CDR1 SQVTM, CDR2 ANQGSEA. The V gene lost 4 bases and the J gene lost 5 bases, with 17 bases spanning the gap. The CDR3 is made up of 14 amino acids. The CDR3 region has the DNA TGCAGCGTTGCACGGCGGTTAGGCGGGGAGACCCAGTACTTC. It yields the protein CSVARRLGGETQYF. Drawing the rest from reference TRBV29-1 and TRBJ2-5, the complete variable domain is SAVISQKPSRDICQRGTSLTIQCQVDSQVTMMFWYRQQPGQSLTLIATANQGSEATYESGFVIDKFPISRPNLTFSTLTVSNMSPEDSSIYLCSVARRLGGETQYFGPGTRLLVL.

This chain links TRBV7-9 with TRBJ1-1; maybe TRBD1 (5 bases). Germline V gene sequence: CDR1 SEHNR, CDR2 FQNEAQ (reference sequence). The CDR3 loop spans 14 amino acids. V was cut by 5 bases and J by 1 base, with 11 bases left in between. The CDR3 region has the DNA TGTGCCAGCAGCCCCGAAGGGGCGAACACTGAAGCTTTCTTT. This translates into CASSPEGANTEAFF.

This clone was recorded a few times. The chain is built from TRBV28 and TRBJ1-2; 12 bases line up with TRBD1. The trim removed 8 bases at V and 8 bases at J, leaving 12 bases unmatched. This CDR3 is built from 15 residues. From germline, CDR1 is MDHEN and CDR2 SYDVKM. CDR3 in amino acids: CASSGTGGEVKGYTF. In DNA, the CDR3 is TGTGCCAGCTCCGGGACAGGGGGCGAAGTAAAAGGCTACACCTTC.

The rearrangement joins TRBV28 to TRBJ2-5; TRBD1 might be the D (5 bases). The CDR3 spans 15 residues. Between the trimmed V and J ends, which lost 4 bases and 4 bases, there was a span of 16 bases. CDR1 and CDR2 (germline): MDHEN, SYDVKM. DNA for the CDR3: TGTGCCAGCAGTTCCCCAACAGGTCCCGGAGAGACCCAGTACTTC. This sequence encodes CASSSPTGPGETQYF.

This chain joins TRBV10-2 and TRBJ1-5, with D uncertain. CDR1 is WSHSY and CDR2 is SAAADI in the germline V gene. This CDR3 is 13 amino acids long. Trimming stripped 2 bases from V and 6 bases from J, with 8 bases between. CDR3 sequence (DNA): TGCGCCAGCAGTGAGCAGGACTTTCAGCCCCAGCATTTT. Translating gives CASSEQDFQPQHF.

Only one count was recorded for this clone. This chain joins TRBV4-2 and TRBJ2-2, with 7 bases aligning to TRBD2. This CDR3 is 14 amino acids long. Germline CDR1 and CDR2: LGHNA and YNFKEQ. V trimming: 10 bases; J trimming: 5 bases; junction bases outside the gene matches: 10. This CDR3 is CATQSGKRTGELFF. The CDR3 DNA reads TGTGCCACCCAAAGCGGGAAGAGGACCGGGGAGCTGTTTTTT.

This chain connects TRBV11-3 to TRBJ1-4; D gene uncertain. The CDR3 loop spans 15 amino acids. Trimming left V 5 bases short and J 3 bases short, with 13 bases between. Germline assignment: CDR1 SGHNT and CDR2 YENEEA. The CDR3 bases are TGTGCCAGCAGCGACCGACCCGAGGCTAATGAAAAACTGTTTTTT. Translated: CASSDRPEANEKLFF.